This T cell receptor (beta chain) comes out of a study of CD8 T cells in Susac syndrome. The authors reverse transcribed roughly 0.5 to 1 ug RNA with random hexamers. TCRdb re-derived calls from the immunoSEQ multiplex PCR reads in MiXCR, one entry per CDR3 protein. This table holds 150,000 to 180,000 distinct CDR3 sequences, 85% to 95% found once. Between the trimmed V and J ends, which lost 5 bases and 14 bases, there was a span of 16 bases. The CDR3 has 12 amino acids. Germline CDR1 is LNHNV and CDR2 is YYDKDF (reference sequence). The sample comprised CD4+ T cells from PBMCs. This TCR came from a human donor with Susac syndrome. The chain employs TRBV15 and TRBJ2-1; no reliable D call. The CDR3 DNA reads TGTGCCACCAGCTCGTCGGTGGGCCCGGAGTTCTTC. It yields the protein CATSSSVGPEFF.